The rows below give T cell receptor beta chains drawn from one sample of a study of T-cell memory formation after mild COVID-19. TCRdb used MiXCR to reprocess the 5' RACE reads, holding one entry per CDR3 protein. Among about 130,000 distinct CDR3 sequences, approximately 15% were seen once, and the ten largest hold approximately 4.7%. Sequencing was carried out using PBMCs or a T cell subset sorted from them (not recorded which). Receptor source: a man in his late teens or twenties who had mild COVID-19 (a few samples of this study predate the infection). Cell type and time point are not known. Each CDR3 is given with its conserved first and last residue. D genes are given only for firm matches. Only some rows state a clone size, as once, few, many or a class for expanded clones.

clone_size: -
j_call: TRBJ2-3
d_call: TRBD1
v_call: TRBV20-1
cdr3_nt: TGCAGTGCTCTCTCGACAGGGAACACAGATACGCAGTATTTT
cdr3_aa: CSALSTGNTDTQYF

clone_size: few
j_call: TRBJ2-7
d_call: -
v_call: TRBV9
cdr3_nt: TGTGCCAGCAGCGTAGGGCAGATCCCCTACGAGCAGTACTTC
cdr3_aa: CASSVGQIPYEQYF

clone_size: -
j_call: TRBJ2-6
d_call: -
v_call: TRBV1
cdr3_nt: TGCACCAGCAGCCAATCTCGAGGACAGGGGGAGACTGGGGCCAACGTCCTGACTTTC
cdr3_aa: CTSSQSRGQGETGANVLTF

clone_size: many
j_call: TRBJ2-5
d_call: TRBD1
v_call: TRBV4-3
cdr3_nt: TGCGCCAGCAGTTGGACAGGGATAGGAGAGACCCAGTACTTC
cdr3_aa: CASSWTGIGETQYF

clone_size: few
j_call: TRBJ2-1
d_call: -
v_call: TRBV2
cdr3_nt: TGTGCCAGCAGTGTACAGGGCTACAATGAGCAGTTCTTC
cdr3_aa: CASSVQGYNEQFF

clone_size: few
j_call: TRBJ2-3
d_call: -
v_call: TRBV6-5
cdr3_nt: TGTGCCAGCCGACTGAGCGATACGCAGTATTTT
cdr3_aa: CASRLSDTQYF

clone_size: many
j_call: TRBJ2-2
d_call: TRBD2
v_call: TRBV6-6
cdr3_nt: TGTGCCAGCAGTTCCCCGGGTAGCGGGGGCCTCACCGGGGAGCTGTTTTTT
cdr3_aa: CASSSPGSGGLTGELFF

clone_size: -
j_call: TRBJ2-3
d_call: -
v_call: TRBV30
cdr3_nt: TGTGCCTGGAGAGCAGGGTACACGCAGTATTTT
cdr3_aa: CAWRAGYTQYF

clone_size: once
j_call: TRBJ1-3
d_call: -
v_call: TRBV2
cdr3_nt: TGTGCCAGCAGTGATCGAGGGAGCTCTGGAAACACCATATATTTT
cdr3_aa: CASSDRGSSGNTIYF

clone_size: -
j_call: TRBJ1-2
d_call: -
v_call: TRBV19
cdr3_nt: TGTGCCAGTAGTATGGGATTGCCTTACTATGGCTACACCTTC
cdr3_aa: CASSMGLPYYGYTF

clone_size: -
j_call: TRBJ2-5
d_call: -
v_call: TRBV5-1
cdr3_nt: TGCGCCAGCAGCTTCACGGATCAAGAGACCCAGTACTTC
cdr3_aa: CASSFTDQETQYF

clone_size: few
j_call: TRBJ2-1
d_call: -
v_call: TRBV5-1
cdr3_nt: TGCGCCAGCAGCCGTGACGTAAGCTCCTACAATGAGCAGTTCTTC
cdr3_aa: CASSRDVSSYNEQFF

clone_size: many
j_call: TRBJ2-5
d_call: TRBD1
v_call: TRBV7-2
cdr3_nt: TGTGCCAGCAGCTGGAAGGACAGGCCCATCTTC
cdr3_aa: CASSWKDRPIF

clone_size: few
j_call: TRBJ1-2
d_call: -
v_call: TRBV7-8
cdr3_nt: TGTGCCAGCAGCCAAGGGACTGGCTACACCTTC
cdr3_aa: CASSQGTGYTF

clone_size: few
j_call: TRBJ2-5
d_call: -
v_call: TRBV5-6
cdr3_nt: TGTGCCAGCAGCGATCGACGGGGACCCCAAGAGACCCAGTACTTC
cdr3_aa: CASSDRRGPQETQYF

clone_size: -
j_call: TRBJ2-3
d_call: -
v_call: TRBV7-9
cdr3_nt: TGTGCCAGCAGCCTAGACAGGGCGGGGGATACGCAGTATTTT
cdr3_aa: CASSLDRAGDTQYF

clone_size: few
j_call: TRBJ2-5
d_call: -
v_call: TRBV14
cdr3_nt: TGTGCCAGCAGCCAAGAGCGACGAACCGCAGGGTACCAAGAGACCCAGTACTTC
cdr3_aa: CASSQERRTAGYQETQYF

clone_size: few
j_call: TRBJ1-5
d_call: -
v_call: TRBV6-6
cdr3_nt: TGTGCCAGCAGTCCTAGTGGGTATAGCAATCAGCCCCAGCATTTT
cdr3_aa: CASSPSGYSNQPQHF

clone_size: few
j_call: TRBJ2-6
d_call: -
v_call: TRBV28
cdr3_nt: TGTGCCAGCAGTTTCCTGGGGCCAAGCTCTGGGGCCAACGTCCTGACTTTC
cdr3_aa: CASSFLGPSSGANVLTF

clone_size: -
j_call: TRBJ2-1
d_call: TRBD2
v_call: TRBV5-1
cdr3_nt: TGCGCCAGCAGGAGGGGACTAGCGGGGGACAATGAGCAGTTCTTC
cdr3_aa: CASRRGLAGDNEQFF

clone_size: few
j_call: TRBJ2-7
d_call: -
v_call: TRBV3-1
cdr3_nt: TGTGCCAGCAGCCAGGACTGGGAGCAGTACTTC
cdr3_aa: CASSQDWEQYF

clone_size: few
j_call: TRBJ1-1
d_call: -
v_call: TRBV4-3
cdr3_nt: TGCGCCAGCAGCCAAGAATTGGGTCGGACGCCTGAAGCTTTCTTT
cdr3_aa: CASSQELGRTPEAFF

clone_size: -
j_call: TRBJ1-2
d_call: -
v_call: TRBV5-1
cdr3_nt: TGCGCCAGCAGAACAAAGCCTTCTATGGGCTACACCTTC
cdr3_aa: CASRTKPSMGYTF

clone_size: -
j_call: TRBJ2-2
d_call: -
v_call: TRBV7-3
cdr3_nt: TGTGCCAGCAGCCTTCGACAGGCGGGGGAAACCGGGGAGCTGTTTTTT
cdr3_aa: CASSLRQAGETGELFF

clone_size: -
j_call: TRBJ2-2
d_call: -
v_call: TRBV6-5
cdr3_nt: TGTGCCAGCACCTCCATTGGGACAACGAACACCGGGGAGCTGTTTTTT
cdr3_aa: CASTSIGTTNTGELFF

clone_size: few
j_call: TRBJ1-1
d_call: TRBD1
v_call: TRBV4-1
cdr3_nt: TGCGCCAGCAGACAACCCAGGGACAGAAAAGGGAACACTGAAGCTTTCTTT
cdr3_aa: CASRQPRDRKGNTEAFF

clone_size: -
j_call: TRBJ2-1
d_call: -
v_call: TRBV5-1
cdr3_nt: TGCGCCAGCAGCCTTATAAGCGAGGATGAGCAGTTCTTC
cdr3_aa: CASSLISEDEQFF

clone_size: -
j_call: TRBJ2-7
d_call: -
v_call: TRBV28
cdr3_nt: TGTGCCAGCAGTCCAGGGAGCTCCTACGAGCAGTACTTC
cdr3_aa: CASSPGSSYEQYF

clone_size: many
j_call: TRBJ1-2
d_call: -
v_call: TRBV6-5
cdr3_nt: TGTGCCAGCAGGGCAGGGGAAGGCTACACCTTC
cdr3_aa: CASRAGEGYTF

clone_size: few
j_call: TRBJ2-1
d_call: -
v_call: TRBV20-1
cdr3_nt: TGCAGTGTGCCCCCTCCCCATTCCTACAATGAGCAGTTCTTC
cdr3_aa: CSVPPPHSYNEQFF

clone_size: -
j_call: TRBJ1-4
d_call: -
v_call: TRBV29-1
cdr3_nt: TGCAGCGTTGTAGAACAGGAAAAACTGTTTTTT
cdr3_aa: CSVVEQEKLFF

clone_size: -
j_call: TRBJ2-3
d_call: -
v_call: TRBV30
cdr3_nt: TGTGCCTGGAGTGGCGCAGGGGGGTTCGCAGATACGCAGTATTTT
cdr3_aa: CAWSGAGGFADTQYF

clone_size: -
j_call: TRBJ2-2
d_call: -
v_call: TRBV20-1
cdr3_nt: TGCAGTGCTGCGGTGGTCCCCGGGGAGCTGTTTTTT
cdr3_aa: CSAAVVPGELFF

clone_size: -
j_call: TRBJ1-4
d_call: -
v_call: TRBV5-1
cdr3_nt: TGCGCCAGCAGCTTCCTCGGCAGTGATAATGAAAAACTGTTTTTT
cdr3_aa: CASSFLGSDNEKLFF

clone_size: few
j_call: TRBJ2-5
d_call: -
v_call: TRBV7-2
cdr3_nt: TGTGCCAGCAGCTTAGCCTGGCAGAAAGGAGAGTACTTC
cdr3_aa: CASSLAWQKGEYF

clone_size: -
j_call: TRBJ2-3
d_call: -
v_call: TRBV7-2
cdr3_nt: TGTGCCAGCAGCTTAGCCGTGGTTAGCACAGATACGCAGTATTTT
cdr3_aa: CASSLAVVSTDTQYF

clone_size: few
j_call: TRBJ1-6
d_call: TRBD1
v_call: TRBV20-1
cdr3_nt: TGCGGAGGACAGGGGAATAATTCACCCCTCCACTTT
cdr3_aa: CGGQGNNSPLHF

clone_size: few
j_call: TRBJ2-1
d_call: -
v_call: TRBV24-1
cdr3_nt: TGTGCCACCAGTGGAGGGACTGAGCAGTTCTTC
cdr3_aa: CATSGGTEQFF

clone_size: -
j_call: TRBJ2-4
d_call: -
v_call: TRBV12-3/TRBV12-4
cdr3_nt: TGTGCCAGCACCCCTAGAGGCGGGGGCACCAAAAACATTCAGTACTTC
cdr3_aa: CASTPRGGGTKNIQYF

clone_size: -
j_call: TRBJ2-7
d_call: -
v_call: TRBV4-3
cdr3_nt: TGCGCCAGCAGCCAAGATCTCGGGCTAGGGCCGGTGCAGTACTTC
cdr3_aa: CASSQDLGLGPVQYF

clone_size: -
j_call: TRBJ2-2
d_call: -
v_call: TRBV4-3
cdr3_nt: TGCGCCAGCAGCCAATTCAGGGTTCAGGGAACAGGGATGAACACCGGGGAGCTGTTTTTT
cdr3_aa: CASSQFRVQGTGMNTGELFF

clone_size: -
j_call: TRBJ2-5
d_call: -
v_call: TRBV25-1
cdr3_nt: TGTGCCAGCAGTGAACGACTGACGGGAGAGACCCAGTACTTC
cdr3_aa: CASSERLTGETQYF

clone_size: -
j_call: TRBJ2-3
d_call: -
v_call: TRBV6-2/TRBV6-3
cdr3_nt: TGTGCCAGCAGTTACGCTGGGGCAGATACGCAGTATTTT
cdr3_aa: CASSYAGADTQYF

clone_size: -
j_call: TRBJ2-3
d_call: -
v_call: TRBV7-2
cdr3_nt: TGTGCCAGCAGCACAAGTGCGAATACGCAGTATTTT
cdr3_aa: CASSTSANTQYF

clone_size: many
j_call: TRBJ1-2
d_call: -
v_call: TRBV18
cdr3_nt: TGTGCCAGCTCACCCGGACAGTGGGGTTTCACCTTC
cdr3_aa: CASSPGQWGFTF

clone_size: -
j_call: TRBJ2-1
d_call: -
v_call: TRBV20-1
cdr3_nt: TGCAGTGCTCGGGTGGGGTTCGATGAGCAGTTCTTC
cdr3_aa: CSARVGFDEQFF

clone_size: -
j_call: TRBJ2-5
d_call: -
v_call: TRBV6-5
cdr3_nt: TGTGCCAGCAGTTACAGGGGTGGCGAGACCCAGTACTTC
cdr3_aa: CASSYRGGETQYF

clone_size: -
j_call: TRBJ2-2
d_call: TRBD2
v_call: TRBV7-3
cdr3_nt: TGTGCCAGCAGCTCGGGACTAGCCGGGGAGCTGTTTTTT
cdr3_aa: CASSSGLAGELFF